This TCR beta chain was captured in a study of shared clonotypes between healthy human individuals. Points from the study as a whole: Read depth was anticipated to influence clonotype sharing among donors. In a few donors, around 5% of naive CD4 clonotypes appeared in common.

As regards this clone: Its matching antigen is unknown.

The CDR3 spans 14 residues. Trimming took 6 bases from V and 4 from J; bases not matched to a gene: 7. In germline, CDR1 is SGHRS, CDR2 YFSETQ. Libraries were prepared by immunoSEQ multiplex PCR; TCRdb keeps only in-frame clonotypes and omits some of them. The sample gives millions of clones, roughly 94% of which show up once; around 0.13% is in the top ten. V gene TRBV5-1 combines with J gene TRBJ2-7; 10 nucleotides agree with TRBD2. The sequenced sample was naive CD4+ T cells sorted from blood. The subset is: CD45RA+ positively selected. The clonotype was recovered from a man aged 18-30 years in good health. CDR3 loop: CASKPGLAEYEQYF. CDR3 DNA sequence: TGCGCCAGCAAACCAGGACTAGCGGAATACGAGCAGTACTTC.